Given below is one TCR beta chain in context. TCRdb's copy holds only in-frame clones and misses some; the assay was immunoSEQ multiplex PCR. The sample has roughly 140,000 clones; about 90% are singletons. The record originates from a study of T cell responses to AZD1222 COVID-19 vaccine. The CDR3 totals 14 residues. Germline assignment: CDR1 LNHDA and CDR2 SQIVND (reference sequence). J lost 5 bases, V lost 7 bases, and 4 bases had no gene match. This sequence originates from an adult who received the AZD1222 COVID-19 vaccine. The sample in question was peripheral blood, obtained 28 days after the second AZD1222 dose. The V and J genes are TRBV19 and TRBJ2-2; 10 nucleotides agree with TRBD1. CDR3 sequence reads: CASMTGGRTGELFF. Here the CDR3 DNA reads TGTGCCAGTATGACAGGGGGCAGGACCGGGGAGCTGTTTTTT.